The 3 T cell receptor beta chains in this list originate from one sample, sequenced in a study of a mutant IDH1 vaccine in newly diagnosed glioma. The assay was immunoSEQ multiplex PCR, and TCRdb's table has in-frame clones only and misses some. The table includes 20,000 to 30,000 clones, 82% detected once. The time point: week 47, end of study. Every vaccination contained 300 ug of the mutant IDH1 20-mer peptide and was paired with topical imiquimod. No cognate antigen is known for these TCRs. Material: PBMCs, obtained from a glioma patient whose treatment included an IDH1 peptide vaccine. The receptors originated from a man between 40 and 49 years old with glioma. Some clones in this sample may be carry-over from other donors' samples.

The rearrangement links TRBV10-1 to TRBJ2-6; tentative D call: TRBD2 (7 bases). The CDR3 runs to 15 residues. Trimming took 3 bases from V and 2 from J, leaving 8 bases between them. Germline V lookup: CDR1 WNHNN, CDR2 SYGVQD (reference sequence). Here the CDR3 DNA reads TGCGCCAGCAGTGAAGGGGGGGCTGGGGCCAACGTCCTGACTTTC. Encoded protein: CASSEGGAGANVLTF.

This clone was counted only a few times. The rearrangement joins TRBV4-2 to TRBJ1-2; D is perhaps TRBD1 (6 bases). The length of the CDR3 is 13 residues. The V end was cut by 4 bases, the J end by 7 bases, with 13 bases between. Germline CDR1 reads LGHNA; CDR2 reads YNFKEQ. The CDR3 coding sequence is TGTGCCAGCAGCCCCCCGGGGGCGGGTGGCTACACCTTC. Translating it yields CASSPPGAGGYTF.

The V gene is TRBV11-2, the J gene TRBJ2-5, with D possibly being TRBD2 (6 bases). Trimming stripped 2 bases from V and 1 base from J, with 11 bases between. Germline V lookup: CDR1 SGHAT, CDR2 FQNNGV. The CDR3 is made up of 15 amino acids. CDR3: CASSLNPGSQETQYF. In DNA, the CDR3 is TGTGCCAGCAGCTTAAACCCCGGGAGCCAAGAGACCCAGTACTTC.